This T cell receptor (beta chain) was obtained from a study of vaccination and CD4 T cells after COVID-19. About the study: Convalescents were six males and four females, two of them Hispanic. Convalescent patients gave post-COVID blood a median about 110 days post-diagnosis, range 35 to 161.

A remark on this clonotype: Its target is not known.

Trimming pared 4 bases from V and 5 bases from J, leaving 29 bases between. Germline values: CDR1 MNHEY, CDR2 SMNVEV (reference sequence). This CDR3 is built from 19 residues. Scientists ran DNA taken from cultured CD4+ T cells through the Oncomine TCR Beta short-read assay for sequencing. TCRdb reprocessed the PCR reads with MiXCR, giving one entry per CDR3 protein. The table records nearly 7,500 distinct CDR3 sequences, about 53% of them present only once. Treatment denoted: approximately nine-day PBMC culture with coronavirus spike peptide pools or control peptides (ViraFEST assay). During the years 2011-2018, before the COVID-19 pandemic, the unexposed donor's CD4+ T cells were collected. Peptide pools at around 10 ug/ml stimulated under 2.5 million PBMCs per well with 10 IU/ml IL-2. CD4+ T cells were isolated by negative selection after 10 days of culture.

The TCR comes from a human donor in good health. This rearrangement joins TRBV27 to TRBJ2-5; tentatively, D is TRBD2 (5 bases). The source material was CD4+ T cells from blood, cultured in vitro. The DNA for the CDR3 is TGTGCCAGCAGTTGGTTCCTACTAGTTCGGCGGCCCCAGGTGGAGACCCAGTACTTC. Translation: CASSWFLLVRRPQVETQYF.